Each of the 4 T cell receptor beta chains below was sequenced from the same sample in a study of blood T cell repertoires in COVID-19. Here immunoSEQ multiplex PCR was the method, and the copy in TCRdb shows in-frame clones only, minus some. The sample contains over 110,000 clones, approximately 87% of which appear only once. Sequenced sample: PBMCs or T cells enriched from blood (not recorded which). The receptor set was obtained from a man in his 60s who had recovered from COVID-19.

Only one count was recorded for this clone. The rearrangement links TRBV12-3 or TRBV12-4 to TRBJ2-7; the D gene is possibly TRBD1 (6 bases). This CDR3 has 13 amino acids. Trimming pared 5 bases from V and 2 bases from J, leaving 10 bases between. CDR3 in DNA: TGTGCCAGCAGTGTACAGGGTCCCTACGAGCAGTACTTC. The encoded protein is CASSVQGPYEQYF.

V and J are TRBV4-1 and TRBJ2-7, with TRBD1 matching over 9 bases. V dropped 2 bases and J dropped 5; count of bases not matched to a gene: 7. Germline assignment: CDR1 MGHRA and CDR2 YSYEKL. The CDR3 contains 15 residues. CDR3 nucleotides: TGCGCCAGCAGCCAAAGTCAACAGGGGGCCCACGAGCAGTACTTC. This translates into CASSQSQQGAHEQYF.

The chain combines TRBV6-5 with TRBJ1-6; tentative D call: TRBD1 (5 bases). With 0 bases removed from V and 10 bases from J, the gap between germline ends came to 16 bases. This CDR3 is 16 amino acids long. Per germline, CDR1 MNHEY and CDR2 SVGAGI. The CDR3 DNA reads TGTGCCAGCAGTTACTCGAGCGGGGGTCCTCAATCACCCCTCCACTTT. Protein: CASSYSSGGPQSPLHF.

This chain connects TRBV11-2 to TRBJ2-5; D is possibly TRBD2 (5 bases). This CDR3 region has 15 residues. Germline lookup yields CDR1 SGHAT and CDR2 FQNNGV. V was cut by 5 bases and J by 3 bases, with 16 bases left in between. In DNA, the CDR3 is TGTGCCAGCAGCACCCCGCCGCTAGCAGAAGAGACCCAGTACTTC. This sequence encodes CASSTPPLAEETQYF.